This TCR beta chain was captured by sequencing in a study of T cells in Graves' hyperthyroidism and ophthalmopathy. This CDR3 region has 16 residues. V was cut by 0 bases and J by 0 bases, with 12 bases left in between. The V gene's germline CDR1 is LGHNA and CDR2 YSLEER. Authors of the study amplified TCR beta CDR3 regions from RNA transcripts. The HTBI primer set drove a first-round RT-PCR of the TCR CDR3. MiXCR was run by TCRdb on the multiplex PCR reads, yielding one entry per CDR3 protein. The sample includes approximately 400,000 distinct CDR3 sequences, approximately 13% of them seen just once. This clonotype was recorded only once.

The genes are TRBV4-3 and TRBJ2-7; D call uncertain. The TCR sequence derives from a man between 25 and 39 years old with Graves' hyperthyroidism that later progressed to Graves' ophthalmopathy. The sequenced material came from blood. The CDR3 loop reads CASSQDPARSSYEQYF. Written as DNA, the CDR3 is TGCGCCAGCAGCCAAGATCCCGCCAGGAGCTCCTACGAGCAGTACTTC.